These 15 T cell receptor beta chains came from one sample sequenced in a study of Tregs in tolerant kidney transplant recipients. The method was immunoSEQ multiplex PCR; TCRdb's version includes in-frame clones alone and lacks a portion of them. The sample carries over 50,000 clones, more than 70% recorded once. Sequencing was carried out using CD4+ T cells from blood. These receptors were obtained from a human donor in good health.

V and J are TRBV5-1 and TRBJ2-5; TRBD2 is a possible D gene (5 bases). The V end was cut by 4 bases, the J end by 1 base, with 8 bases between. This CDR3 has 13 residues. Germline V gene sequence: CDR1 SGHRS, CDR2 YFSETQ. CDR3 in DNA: TGCGCCAGCAGCCGAGGACTCCAAGAGACCCAGTACTTC. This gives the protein CASSRGLQETQYF.

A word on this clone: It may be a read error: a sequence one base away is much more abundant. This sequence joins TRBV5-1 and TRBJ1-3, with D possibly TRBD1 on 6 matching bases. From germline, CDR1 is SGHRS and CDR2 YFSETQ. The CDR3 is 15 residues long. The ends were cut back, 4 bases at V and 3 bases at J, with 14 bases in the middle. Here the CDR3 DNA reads TGCGCCAGCAGCAGCAGACTCAGGGGTGGAAACACCATATATTTT. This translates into CASSSRLRGGNTIYF.

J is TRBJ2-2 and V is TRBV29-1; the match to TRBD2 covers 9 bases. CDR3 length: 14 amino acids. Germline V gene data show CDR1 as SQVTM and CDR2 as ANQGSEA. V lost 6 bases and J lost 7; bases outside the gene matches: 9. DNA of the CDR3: TGCAGCGTAGTAGCGGGGGCACTCGACGGGGAGCTGTTTTTT. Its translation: CSVVAGALDGELFF.

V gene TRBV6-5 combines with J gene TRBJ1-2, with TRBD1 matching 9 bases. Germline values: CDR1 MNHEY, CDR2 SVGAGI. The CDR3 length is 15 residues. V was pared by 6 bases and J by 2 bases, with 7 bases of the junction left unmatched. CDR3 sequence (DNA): TGTGCCAGCAGAGCCAGGACAGGGGAAAACTATGGCTACACCTTC. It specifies CASRARTGENYGYTF.

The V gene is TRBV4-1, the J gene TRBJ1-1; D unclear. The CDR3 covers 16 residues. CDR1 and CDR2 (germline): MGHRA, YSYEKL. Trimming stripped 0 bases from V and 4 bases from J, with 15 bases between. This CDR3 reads CASSQDERRTITEAFF. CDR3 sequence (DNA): TGCGCCAGCAGCCAAGATGAACGACGGACGATCACTGAAGCTTTCTTT.

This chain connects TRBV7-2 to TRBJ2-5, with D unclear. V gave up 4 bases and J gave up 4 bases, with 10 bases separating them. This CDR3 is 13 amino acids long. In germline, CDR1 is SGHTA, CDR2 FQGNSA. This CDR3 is CASSSGLGETQYF. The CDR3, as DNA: TGTGCCAGCAGCTCAGGCTTGGGAGAGACCCAGTACTTC.

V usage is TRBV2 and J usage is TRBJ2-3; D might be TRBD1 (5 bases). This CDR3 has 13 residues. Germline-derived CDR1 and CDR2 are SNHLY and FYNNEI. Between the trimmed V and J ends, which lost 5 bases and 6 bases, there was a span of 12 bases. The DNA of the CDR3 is TGTGCCAGCAGTTCTCAAGGGGCGGATACGCAGTATTTT. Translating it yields CASSSQGADTQYF.

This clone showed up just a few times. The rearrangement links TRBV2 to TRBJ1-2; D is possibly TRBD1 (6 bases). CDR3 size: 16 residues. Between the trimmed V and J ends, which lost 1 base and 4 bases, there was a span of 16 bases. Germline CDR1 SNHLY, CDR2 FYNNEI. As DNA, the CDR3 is TGTGCCAGCAGTGAAGGGGGGCGCCAGGAGCTCTATGGCTACACCTTC. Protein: CASSEGGRQELYGYTF.

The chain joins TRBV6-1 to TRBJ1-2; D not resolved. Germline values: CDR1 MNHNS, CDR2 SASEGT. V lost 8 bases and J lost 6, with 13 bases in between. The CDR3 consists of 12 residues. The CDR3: CASAFSGDGYTF. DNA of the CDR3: TGTGCCAGCGCCTTTAGCGGTGATGGCTACACCTTC.

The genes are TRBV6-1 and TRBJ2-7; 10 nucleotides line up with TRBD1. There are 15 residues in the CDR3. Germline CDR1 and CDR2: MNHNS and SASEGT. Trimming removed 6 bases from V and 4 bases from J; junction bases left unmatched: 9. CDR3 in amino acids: CASRQYRDRGYEQYF. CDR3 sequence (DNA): TGTGCCAGCAGACAGTACCGGGACAGGGGTTACGAGCAGTACTTC.

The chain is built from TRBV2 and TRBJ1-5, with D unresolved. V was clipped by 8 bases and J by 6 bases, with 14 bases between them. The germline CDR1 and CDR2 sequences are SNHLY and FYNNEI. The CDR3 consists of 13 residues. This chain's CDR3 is CASLPQKGQPQHF. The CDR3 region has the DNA TGTGCCAGCTTGCCGCAAAAAGGTCAGCCCCAGCATTTT. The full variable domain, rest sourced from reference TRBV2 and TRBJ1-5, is EPEVTQTPSHQVTQMGQEVILRCVPISNHLYFYWYRQILGQKVEFLVSFYNNEISEKSEIFDDQFSVERPDGSNFTLKIRSTKLEDSAMYFCASLPQKGQPQHFGDGTRLSIL.

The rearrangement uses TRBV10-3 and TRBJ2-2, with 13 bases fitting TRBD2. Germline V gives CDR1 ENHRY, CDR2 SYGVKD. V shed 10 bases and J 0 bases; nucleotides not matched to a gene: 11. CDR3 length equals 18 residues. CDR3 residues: CATRLAGGPRANTGELFF. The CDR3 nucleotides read TGTGCCACCAGACTAGCGGGAGGCCCAAGAGCGAACACCGGGGAGCTGTTTTTT.

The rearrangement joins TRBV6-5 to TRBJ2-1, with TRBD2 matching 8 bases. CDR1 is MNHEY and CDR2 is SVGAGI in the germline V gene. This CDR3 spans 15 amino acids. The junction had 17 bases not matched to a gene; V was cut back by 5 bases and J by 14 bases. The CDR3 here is CASSSPGLGLRWEFF. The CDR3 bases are TGTGCCAGCAGTAGCCCGGGACTAGGACTAAGGTGGGAGTTCTTC.

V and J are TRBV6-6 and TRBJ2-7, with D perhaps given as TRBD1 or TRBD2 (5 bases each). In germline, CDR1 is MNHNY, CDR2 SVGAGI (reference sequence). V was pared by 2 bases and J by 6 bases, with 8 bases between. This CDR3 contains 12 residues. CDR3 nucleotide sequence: TGTGCCAGCAGTTACGAGGGGTTCGAGCAGTACTTC. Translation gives CASSYEGFEQYF.

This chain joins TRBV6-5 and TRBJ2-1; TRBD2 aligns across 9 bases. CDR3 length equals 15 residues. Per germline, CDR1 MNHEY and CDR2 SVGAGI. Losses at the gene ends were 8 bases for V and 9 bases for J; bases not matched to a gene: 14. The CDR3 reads CASSTATSGWTEQFF. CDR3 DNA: TGTGCCAGCTCTACGGCCACTAGCGGGTGGACTGAGCAGTTCTTC.